Listed below are T cell receptor beta chains from one sample, sequenced in a study of blood T cell repertoires in COVID-19. The protocol was immunoSEQ multiplex PCR, while the TCRdb copy is restricted to in-frame clones and leaves out a portion. The sample shows about 230,000 clones, 85% to 90% of them seen only once. Sequencing was performed on peripheral blood. The receptors were sampled from a man aged 45 to 65 with COVID-19, enrolled during active disease. CDR3s include the opening cysteine and the closing phenylalanine or tryptophan. Fields, in order: J gene, V gene, D gene, clone size, CDR3 length, CDR3 protein, CDR3 DNA. D genes are given only for firm matches. Only some rows state a clone size, as once, few, many or a class for expanded clones.

TRBJ2-7,TRBV7-9,TRBD2,.,15,CASSKLAGGPNEQYF,TGTGCCAGCAGCAAATTAGCGGGGGGGCCGAACGAGCAGTACTTC
TRBJ2-1,TRBV2,.,.,13,CASSEAVRYEQFF,TGTGCCAGCAGTGAAGCCGTCCGTTATGAGCAGTTCTTC
TRBJ2-5,TRBV2,TRBD2,.,11,CASELAGAPHF,TGTGCCAGCGAGCTAGCGGGAGCCCCCCACTTC
TRBJ2-7,TRBV19,TRBD1,.,15,CASSTGTGTSYEQYF,TGTGCCAGTAGTACAGGGACAGGGACTTCCTACGAGCAGTACTTC
TRBJ1-6,TRBV7-9,.,.,16,CASSLVGGGPNSPLHF,TGTGCCAGCAGCTTAGTGGGCGGGGGGCCGAATTCACCCCTCCACTTT
TRBJ1-4,TRBV10-3,.,.,16,CAISEPNRGYREKLFF,TGTGCCATCAGTGAGCCTAACCGGGGGTATCGGGAAAAACTGTTTTTT
TRBJ2-1,TRBV24-1,TRBD2,.,13,CATSDRREGEQFF,TGTGCCACCAGTGATAGGAGGGAGGGGGAGCAGTTCTTC
TRBJ1-4,TRBV9,.,.,15,CASSVAVGRDEKLFF,TGTGCCAGCAGCGTCGCGGTAGGGAGGGATGAAAAACTGTTTTTT
TRBJ2-2,TRBV7-2,TRBD2,.,17,CASSAERTSGNTGELFF,TGTGCCAGCAGCGCCGAAAGGACTAGCGGGAACACCGGGGAGCTGTTTTTT
TRBJ2-7,TRBV19,TRBD2,.,15,CASTSSNVAGGPISF,TGTGCCAGTACCTCATCCAACGTAGCGGGAGGGCCTATCTCCTTC
TRBJ2-1,TRBV20-1,.,.,11,CSALAYNEQFF,TGCAGTGCCCTCGCCTACAATGAGCAGTTCTTC
TRBJ2-7,TRBV3-1/TRBV3-2,.,.,15,CASRRADYPTYEQYF,TGTGCCAGCAGGCGAGCGGACTACCCAACCTACGAGCAGTACTTC
TRBJ2-1,TRBV19,TRBD2,once,15,CASSSGSAGGNEQFF,TGTGCCAGTAGTAGCGGGAGTGCAGGTGGAAATGAGCAGTTCTTC
TRBJ2-3,TRBV6-1,.,.,15,CASSELLARGDTQYF,TGTGCCAGCAGTGAGTTGCTAGCGCGAGGAGATACGCAGTATTTT